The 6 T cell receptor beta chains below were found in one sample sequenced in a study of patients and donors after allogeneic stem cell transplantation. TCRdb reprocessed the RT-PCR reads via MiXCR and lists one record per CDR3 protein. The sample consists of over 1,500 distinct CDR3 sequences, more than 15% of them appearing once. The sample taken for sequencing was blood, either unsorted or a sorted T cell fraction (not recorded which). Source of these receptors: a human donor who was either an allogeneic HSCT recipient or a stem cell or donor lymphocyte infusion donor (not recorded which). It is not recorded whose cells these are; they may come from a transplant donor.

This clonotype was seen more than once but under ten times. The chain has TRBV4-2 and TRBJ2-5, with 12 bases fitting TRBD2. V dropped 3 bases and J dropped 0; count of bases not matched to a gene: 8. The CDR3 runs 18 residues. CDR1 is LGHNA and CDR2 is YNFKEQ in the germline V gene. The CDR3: CASSQGGTSGLYQETQYF. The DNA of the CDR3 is TGTGCCAGCAGCCAGGGGGGGACTAGCGGGTTGTACCAAGAGACCCAGTACTTC.

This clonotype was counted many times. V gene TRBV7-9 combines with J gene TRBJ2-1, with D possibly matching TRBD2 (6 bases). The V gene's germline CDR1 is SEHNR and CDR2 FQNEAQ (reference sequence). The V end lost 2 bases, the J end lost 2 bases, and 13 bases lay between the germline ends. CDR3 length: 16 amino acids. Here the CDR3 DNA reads TGTGCCAGCAGCTTAAGGGCATCTAGCGCCTACAATGAGCAGTTCTTC. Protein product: CASSLRASSAYNEQFF.

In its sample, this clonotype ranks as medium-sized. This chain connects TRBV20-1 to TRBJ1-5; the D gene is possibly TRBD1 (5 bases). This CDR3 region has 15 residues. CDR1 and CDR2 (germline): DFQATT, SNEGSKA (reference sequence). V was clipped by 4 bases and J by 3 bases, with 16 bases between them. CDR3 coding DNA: TGCAGTGCTATTACGACGGGGCTCCACAATCAGCCCCAGCATTTT. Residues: CSAITTGLHNQPQHF.

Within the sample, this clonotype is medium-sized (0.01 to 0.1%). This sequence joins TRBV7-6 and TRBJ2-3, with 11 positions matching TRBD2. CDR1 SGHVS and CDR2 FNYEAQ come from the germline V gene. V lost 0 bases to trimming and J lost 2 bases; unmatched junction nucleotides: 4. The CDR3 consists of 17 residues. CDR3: CASSLALAGGPTDTQYF. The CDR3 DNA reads TGTGCCAGCAGCTTAGCCTTAGCGGGAGGGCCCACAGATACGCAGTATTTT.

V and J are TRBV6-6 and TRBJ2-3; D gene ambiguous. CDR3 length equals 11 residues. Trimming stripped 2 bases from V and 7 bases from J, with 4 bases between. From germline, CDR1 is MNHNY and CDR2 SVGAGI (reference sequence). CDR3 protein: CASSYENTQYF. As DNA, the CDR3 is TGTGCCAGCAGTTACGAGAATACGCAGTATTTT.

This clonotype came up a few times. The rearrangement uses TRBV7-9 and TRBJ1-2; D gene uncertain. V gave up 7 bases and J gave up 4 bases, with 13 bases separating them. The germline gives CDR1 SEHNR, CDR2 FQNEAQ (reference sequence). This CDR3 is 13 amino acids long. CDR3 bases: TGTGCCAGCAACACCCTTTATCTCTATGGCTACACCTTC. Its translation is CASNTLYLYGYTF.